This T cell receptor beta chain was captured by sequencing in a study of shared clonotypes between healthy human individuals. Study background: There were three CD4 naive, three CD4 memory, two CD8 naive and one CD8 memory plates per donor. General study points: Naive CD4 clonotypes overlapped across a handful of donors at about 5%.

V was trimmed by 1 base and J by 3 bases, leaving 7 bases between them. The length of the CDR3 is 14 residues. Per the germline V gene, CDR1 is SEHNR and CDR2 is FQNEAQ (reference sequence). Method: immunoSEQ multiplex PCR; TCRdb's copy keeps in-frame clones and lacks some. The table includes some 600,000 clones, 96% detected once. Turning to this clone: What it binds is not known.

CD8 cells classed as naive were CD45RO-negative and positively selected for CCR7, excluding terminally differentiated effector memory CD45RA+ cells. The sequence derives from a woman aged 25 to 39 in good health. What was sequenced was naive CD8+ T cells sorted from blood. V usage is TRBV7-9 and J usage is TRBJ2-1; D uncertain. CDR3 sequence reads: CASSLGRNYNEQFF. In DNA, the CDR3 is TGTGCCAGCAGCTTAGGTCGGAACTACAATGAGCAGTTCTTC.